Each of the 14 T cell receptor beta chains below was sequenced from the same sample in a study of low-dose radiotherapy and immunotherapy resistance in tumors (dated by TCRdb to 2021 to 2024). According to the study, the label for this sample's time point signals: before trial treatment. TCRdb records Illumina MiniSeq as the sequencer. First-strand cDNA was synthesized using Superscript III and a set of TRAV- and TRBV-specific primers, so that both TCRalpha and TCRbeta chains were covered. TCRs were amplified for 15 to 20 PCR cycles with Phusion, using a constant-region primer paired with the adapter attached to the V primers. Using fastp at Q25 and MiXCR, TCRdb reprocessed the public reads and kept productive beta chains. Each entry is one CDR3 protein sequence, shown with its most common DNA and genes. This sample holds tens of thousands of distinct CDR3 sequences; more than 7.5% were observed only once. Roughly 1% of the sample is in the top ten clones.

Sequencing used PBMCs, obtained before treatment. These receptors were taken from a male donor with prostate cancer.

Ten or more counts support this clonotype. The chain couples TRBV28 to TRBJ1-4; 7 bases fit TRBD1. V was clipped by 7 bases and J by 4 bases; unmatched bases: 9. Germline V gene lookup returns CDR1 MDHEN and CDR2 SYDVKM. The CDR3 sequence is 15 residues long. The CDR3 nucleotides are TGTGCCAGCACCTTAGGGGGACAGCTTAATGAAAAACTGTTTTTT. It specifies CASTLGGQLNEKLFF.

The table lists this clonotype with a few counts. The CDR3 loop reads CASSVGLGLGGGELFF. CDR3 sequence (DNA): TGTGCCAGCAGCGTCGGGCTTGGACTAGGCGGCGGGGAGCTGTTTTTT. The rearrangement links TRBV9 to TRBJ2-2; 7 bases line up with TRBD2. This CDR3 is built from 16 residues. The V segment lost 2 bases and the J segment 7 bases; nucleotides outside the gene matches: 11. CDR1 is SGDLS and CDR2 is YYNGEE in the germline V gene.

This clonotype was observed many times. The chain links TRBV20-1 to TRBJ2-2; 7 bases line up with TRBD2. The germline V gene encodes CDR1 DFQATT and CDR2 SNEGSKA (reference sequence). J was trimmed by 4 bases and V by 4 bases; bases with no gene match: 9. The CDR3 runs to 15 residues. The CDR3 sequence: CSAKGRGGPTGELFF. DNA for the CDR3: TGCAGTGCTAAGGGACGGGGAGGGCCCACCGGGGAGCTGTTTTTT.

This clonotype was picked up a small number of times. The CDR3 reads CATSDPGLDTQYF. CDR3 DNA sequence: TGTGCCACCAGTGACCCGGGACTGGATACGCAGTATTTT. The chain couples TRBV24-1 to TRBJ2-3; D perhaps matches TRBD2 (6 bases). The CDR3 covers 13 residues. Germline lookup yields CDR1 KGHDR and CDR2 SFDVKD. V was pared by 4 bases and J by 6 bases, with 10 bases between.

This clonotype appeared many times. This chain connects TRBV12-3 or TRBV12-4 to TRBJ2-3; possibly TRBD1 or TRBD2 for D (6 bases each). Trimming removed 8 bases from V and 4 bases from J, with 13 bases in between. CDR3 size: 13 residues. CDR3 region: CASGGGGPDTQYF. The CDR3 nucleotides read TGTGCCAGCGGAGGTGGGGGGCCAGATACGCAGTATTTT.

This clonotype was seen a handful of times. The chain employs TRBV20-1 and TRBJ2-2; 10 nucleotides agree with TRBD1. From germline, CDR1 is DFQATT and CDR2 SNEGSKA (reference sequence). The trim removed 7 bases at V and 4 bases at J, leaving 6 bases unmatched. The CDR3 is made up of 14 amino acids. CDR3 bases: TGCAGTGGTAGGGACAGGGGTACCACCGGGGAGCTGTTTTTT. Translated, it gives CSGRDRGTTGELFF.

About this clonotype itself: Possible read error: a much larger clone is one base away. The rearrangement joins TRBV28 to TRBJ2-7; perhaps D is TRBD1 or TRBD2 (5 bases each). The germline V gene has CDR1 MDHEN and CDR2 SYDVKM. The CDR3 extends over 16 amino acids. CDR3 protein: CARSFSAGAHSYEQYF. The CDR3 DNA reads as TGTGCCAGAAGTTTTAGTGCCGGGGCCCATTCCTACGAGCAGTACTTC.

The table lists this clonotype with many counts. The chain is built from TRBV3-1 and TRBJ1-1; 8 bases map to TRBD1. This CDR3 is built from 16 residues. With 3 bases clipped from V and 4 bases from J, the junction kept 10 bases outside the gene matches. Per germline, CDR1 LGHDT and CDR2 YNNKEL (reference sequence). The DNA of the CDR3 is TGTGCCAGCAGCCAGACCGGGACAGGCTCAACCACTGAAGCTTTCTTT. It encodes CASSQTGTGSTTEAFF.

At least ten counts were recorded for this clonotype. The rearrangement links TRBV20-1 to TRBJ2-6, with a possible D match to TRBD2 (6 bases). The CDR3 runs to 16 residues. Germline V gives CDR1 DFQATT, CDR2 SNEGSKA (reference sequence). V lost 5 bases and J 0 bases, leaving 14 bases between the germline ends. CDR3 DNA sequence: TGCAGTGCTGGGGACTTCCAAAGCTCTGGGGCCAACGTCCTGACTTTC. Amino acid sequence: CSAGDFQSSGANVLTF.

The gene calls are TRBV5-1 and TRBJ2-1, with 7 bases fitting TRBD2. The germline CDR1 and CDR2 sequences are SGHRS and YFSETQ. This CDR3 spans 15 amino acids. V lost 2 bases to trimming and J lost 5 bases; unmatched junction nucleotides: 7. CDR3: CASSFGGGLNNEQFF. The CDR3 coding sequence is TGCGCCAGCAGCTTCGGCGGGGGACTTAACAATGAGCAGTTCTTC.

This clonotype was recorded many times. The V call is TRBV28, the J call TRBJ2-1; 12 bases line up with TRBD2. The CDR3 is 16 amino acids. Germline V gene lookup returns CDR1 MDHEN and CDR2 SYDVKM. The V and J ends lost 3 bases and 5 bases, in that order; junction bases with no gene match: 5. CDR3 coding DNA: TGTGCCAGCAGTTTCTTCCTAGCGGGAGGGGACAATGAGCAGTTCTTC. Its protein is CASSFFLAGGDNEQFF.

This clonotype was picked up many times. V gene TRBV3-1 combines with J gene TRBJ1-5, with D hard to call. CDR3 length equals 15 residues. Trimming took 1 base from V and 0 from J, leaving 7 bases between them. CDR1 is LGHDT and CDR2 is YNNKEL in the germline V gene (reference sequence). The CDR3 spells CASSQGGVSNQPQHF. The CDR3 DNA reads as TGTGCCAGCAGCCAAGGGGGAGTTAGCAATCAGCCCCAGCATTTT.

On this clonotype itself: Given a far larger clone just one base away, this is likely a sequencing read error. This chain links TRBV6-8 with TRBJ2-3, with D hard to call. The germline CDR1 and CDR2 sequences are MNHGY and SAAAGT. V was pared by 5 bases and J by 1 base, with 7 bases between. This CDR3 comprises 13 residues. CDR3 in DNA: TGTGCCAGCAGTGAGCCCCGCACAGATACGCAGTATTTT. This codes for CASSEPRTDTQYF.

This clonotype is deemed medium-sized. The rearrangement links TRBV7-2 to TRBJ2-1; 12 nucleotides match TRBD2. CDR1 and CDR2 (germline): SGHTA, FQGNSA. Trimming cost V 2 bases and J 4 bases; bases outside gene matches: 6. CDR3 length: 17 residues. In DNA form, the CDR3 reads TGTGCCAGCAGCTTAACCACGACTAGCGGGAGTTACAATGAGCAGTTCTTC. Translation gives CASSLTTTSGSYNEQFF.